A selection of T cell receptor beta chains follows, all from one sample in a study of regulatory T cells in long-lasting Graves disease. TCRdb redid the calling of the multiplex PCR reads with MiXCR, one entry per CDR3 protein. The sample records fewer than 350,000 distinct CDR3 sequences, approximately 20% being singletons. Sequencing was performed on peripheral blood mononuclear cells (PBMCs), taken at new diagnosis, from a patient treated with antithyroid drugs. These receptors all come from a female donor with Graves disease. CDR3s include the opening cysteine and the closing phenylalanine or tryptophan.

>TRBV19|TRBJ2-5
CASRTGGGSQETQYF
>TRBV18|TRBJ1-2
CASSRLDRGRSDGYTF
>TRBV3-1|TRBJ2-1
CASSFQLAGDLFDEQFF
>TRBV7-8|TRBJ1-5
CASSSNYGTGGSNQPQHF
>TRBV12-3/TRBV12-4|TRBJ2-6
CASRTPPGEWSGANVLTF
>TRBV28|TRBJ2-7
CASSLGQLYSSYEQYF
>TRBV7-9|TRBJ1-1
CASSLVSRSEAFF
>TRBV28|TRBJ2-2
CASSLDSAGQGVTGELFF
>TRBV20-1|TRBJ2-3
CSARWLASSTDTQYF
>TRBV12-3/TRBV12-4|TRBJ2-3
CASRAPTSGEWEDTQYF
>TRBV7-9|NA
CASSRRASGKDTQYF
>TRBV12-3/TRBV12-4|TRBJ1-2
CASSLIERYGYTF
>TRBV19|TRBJ2-3
CASSPRSYGDTQYF
>TRBV20-1|TRBJ2-6
CSARPPGARAEGANVLTF
>TRBV6-2/TRBV6-3|TRBJ1-1
CASSERGYDTEAFF
>TRBV5-6|TRBJ1-5
CASSLEQSVQPQHF
>TRBV7-9|TRBJ2-7
CASSSGHPYEQYF
>TRBV6-5|TRBJ1-5
CASSYSKRGGNQPQHF
>TRBV2|TRBJ2-3
CASSEEGQGMTDTQYF
>TRBV9|TRBJ2-7
CASSVGWGGDSRVYEQYF
>TRBV6-1|TRBJ2-3
CASSRHSGTSTDTQYF
>TRBV20-1|TRBJ1-3
CSASGFSGNTIYF
>TRBV4-2|TRBJ2-2
CASSRGAGGRTGELFF
>TRBV2|TRBJ2-1
CASSETPGVRVNEQFF
>TRBV2|TRBJ2-5
CASRNWGQGAQETQYF
>TRBV3-1|TRBJ2-3
CASSQVTTSTDTQYF
>TRBV7-2|NA
CASSSQGGDEQYF
>TRBV28|TRBJ1-2
CASSLWSVLWADYGYTF
>TRBV12-5|TRBJ2-1
CASGLWLDGSEQFF
>TRBV9|TRBJ1-3
CASSVEAGHNSGNTIYF
>TRBV28|TRBJ2-7
CASSWTSGHYEQYF
>TRBV12-3/TRBV12-4|TRBJ2-1
CASTSTRKDEQFF
>TRBV18|TRBJ2-1
CASSPRGADSSSLTYNEQFF
>TRBV20-1|TRBJ2-2
CSARGRHSGELFF
>TRBV11-2|TRBJ2-2
CASSLDPPGGRAGELFF
>TRBV29-1|TRBJ2-5
CSVDRGMGETQYF
>TRBV14|TRBJ1-1
CASSRRTAGEAFF
>TRBV5-6|TRBJ2-1
CASSQTSGNDEQFF
>TRBV20-1|TRBJ2-3
CSALTSGIADTQYF
>TRBV6-1|TRBJ2-3
CASAGGPFGVDTQYF
>TRBV28|TRBJ1-2
CASQGRIGGYIF
>TRBV6-2/TRBV6-3|TRBJ2-3
CASSSLGGLGGTDTQYF
>TRBV11-3|TRBJ2-3
CASSTTGTSGPSGAQYF
>TRBV2|TRBJ2-3
CASSGTGSGDTDTQYF
>TRBV2|TRBJ2-5
CASSEYFAGEETQYF
>TRBV6-2/TRBV6-3|TRBJ2-7
CASSVAQVQPYEQYF
>TRBV12-3/TRBV12-4|TRBJ1-5
CASRRTGDQPQHF
>TRBV30|TRBJ2-5
CAWRTSRMETQYF
>TRBV28|TRBJ2-3
CASSQLSGRLDTQYF
>TRBV24-1|TRBJ2-3
CATKGPAGGPDTQYF